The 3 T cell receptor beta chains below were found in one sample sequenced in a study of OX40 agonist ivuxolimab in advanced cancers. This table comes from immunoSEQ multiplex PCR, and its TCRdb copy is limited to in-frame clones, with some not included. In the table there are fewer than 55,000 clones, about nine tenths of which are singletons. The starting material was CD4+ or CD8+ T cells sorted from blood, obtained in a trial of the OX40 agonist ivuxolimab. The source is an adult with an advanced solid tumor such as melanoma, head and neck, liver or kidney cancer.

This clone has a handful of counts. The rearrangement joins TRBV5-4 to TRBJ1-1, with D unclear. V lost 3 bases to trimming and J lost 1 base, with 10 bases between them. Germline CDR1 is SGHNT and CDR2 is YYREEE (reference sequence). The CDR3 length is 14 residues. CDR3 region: CASSSDWRNTEAFF. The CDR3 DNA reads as TGTGCCAGCAGCTCCGATTGGAGGAACACTGAAGCTTTCTTT.

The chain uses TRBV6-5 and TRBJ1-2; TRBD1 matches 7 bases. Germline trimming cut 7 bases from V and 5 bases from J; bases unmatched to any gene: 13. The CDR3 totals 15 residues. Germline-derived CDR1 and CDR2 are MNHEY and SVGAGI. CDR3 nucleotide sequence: TGTGCCAGCATCCTACAACAGGGGATTGGATATGGCTACACCTTC. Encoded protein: CASILQQGIGYGYTF.

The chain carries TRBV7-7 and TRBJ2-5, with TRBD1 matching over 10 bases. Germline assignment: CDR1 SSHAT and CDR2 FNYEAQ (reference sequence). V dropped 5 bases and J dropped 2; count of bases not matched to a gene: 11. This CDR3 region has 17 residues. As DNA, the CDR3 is TGTGCCAGCAGCACCACGGCCGGGACAGGGGCGCAAGAGACCCAGTACTTC. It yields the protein CASSTTAGTGAQETQYF.